This T cell receptor (beta chain) came from a study of a mutant IDH1 vaccine in newly diagnosed glioma. Study at large: Earlier treatment was radiotherapy, temozolomide, or both, with most getting both.

Comments on this clone: Antigen unknown.

Time point: week 23, last vaccination. Topical imiquimod accompanied each vaccine dose, which consisted of 300 ug of mutant IDH1 20-mer peptide. The CDR3 has 14 residues. Germline-derived CDR1 and CDR2 are LNHDA and SQIVND (reference sequence). Trimming cost V 7 bases and J 3 bases, with 13 bases left between them. Clones were sequenced by immunoSEQ multiplex PCR, and TCRdb holds only the in-frame ones, with some missing. The sample contains roughly 38,000 clones, roughly 80% of which appear only once. The gene calls are TRBV19 and TRBJ1-5, with D possibly TRBD1 on 6 matching bases. This clonotype originated in a man aged 50 to 60 with glioma. The specimen comprised PBMCs, sampled from a glioma patient whose treatment included an IDH1 peptide vaccine. CDR3 in DNA: TGTGCCAGTAAAGCGGGACAAATCAATCAGCCCCAGCATTTT. Encoded protein: CASKAGQINQPQHF.